These 18 T cell receptor beta chains were all obtained from the same sample, sequenced in a study of response to subunit inactivated influenza vaccine. Each CDR3 protein gets one entry after TCRdb re-called the RT-PCR reads with MiXCR. The repertoire holds roughly 620,000 distinct CDR3 sequences, with 11% as singletons. These data were also filed under a second study, of T cells expressing NK-cell markers. This second study says: TCR beta cDNA was made by 5'RACE template switching with UMIs.

Sequenced material: PBMCs from blood, taken on the day of vaccination. These receptor sequences come from a man in his fifties or sixties who received an inactivated influenza vaccine.

This clonotype turned up a few times. The chain uses TRBV7-2 and TRBJ2-7; a possible D gene is TRBD2 (5 bases). The length of the CDR3 is 14 residues. Per germline, CDR1 SGHTA and CDR2 FQGNSA. The V end lost 1 base, the J end lost 6 bases, and 13 bases lay between the germline ends. In DNA, the CDR3 is TGTGCCAGCAGCTTAGTAGTTGGGAGTGGCGAGCAGTACTTC. Translating it yields CASSLVVGSGEQYF.

This clonotype came up a few times. This chain connects TRBV6-1 to TRBJ2-7; 7 bases map to TRBD1. In germline, CDR1 is MNHNS, CDR2 SASEGT. With 5 bases clipped from V and 2 bases from J, the junction kept 6 bases outside the gene matches. The CDR3 runs to 14 residues. The CDR3 DNA sequence: TGTGCCAGCAGTCCTAATACAGGGGCCTACGAGCAGTACTTC. Its translation: CASSPNTGAYEQYF.

This clonotype has a count of ten or more. J is TRBJ2-7 and V is TRBV2, with D possibly matching TRBD2 (5 bases). Trimming shortened V by 8 bases and J by 5 bases, and 19 bases separated the two germline ends. The germline gives CDR1 SNHLY, CDR2 FYNNEI. The CDR3 extends over 14 amino acids. CDR3 sequence: CASHGAVLRNEQYF. Written as DNA, the CDR3 is TGTGCCAGCCACGGAGCGGTACTTAGGAACGAGCAGTACTTC.

The chain uses TRBV7-9 and TRBJ2-5; D may be TRBD2 (6 bases). The germline V gene encodes CDR1 SEHNR and CDR2 FQNEAQ (reference sequence). The CDR3 totals 15 residues. The V and J ends lost 0 bases and 2 bases respectively, with 10 bases between them. The chain's CDR3 is CASSLAGGNQETQYF. The CDR3 DNA is TGTGCCAGCAGCTTAGCGGGGGGTAATCAAGAGACCCAGTACTTC.

The chain employs TRBV11-2 and TRBJ2-7; possibly TRBD2 for D (6 bases). V lost 3 bases and J 3 bases, leaving 30 bases between the germline ends. The CDR3 is 20 residues long. Germline V gene lookup returns CDR1 SGHAT and CDR2 FQNNGV. The CDR3 nucleotides are TGTGCCAGCAGCTTCCGAACCGCCCTCTGGCGGGGCGGGACCAACTACGAGCAGTACTTC. As protein: CASSFRTALWRGGTNYEQYF.

This clonotype has just a few counts. This sequence joins TRBV5-1 and TRBJ2-5; 11 positions match TRBD1. V lost 4 bases and J lost 2; bases outside the gene matches: 10. The CDR3 is 17 amino acids. Germline lookup yields CDR1 SGHRS and CDR2 YFSETQ. In DNA form, the CDR3 reads TGCGCCAGCAGCCCGACCGGACAGGGGGCTTATCAAGAGACCCAGTACTTC. It codes for CASSPTGQGAYQETQYF.

This clonotype was seen many times. DNA of the CDR3: TGTGCCAGCAGCCAAGATCTAACTAGAGGGTCAGATACGCAGTATTTT. It is translated as CASSQDLTRGSDTQYF. The chain joins TRBV4-2 to TRBJ2-3; D possibly corresponds to TRBD2 (5 bases). Germline V gene sequence: CDR1 LGHNA, CDR2 YNFKEQ. CDR3 length: 16 residues. V was clipped by 0 bases and J by 4 bases, with 14 bases between them.

This clonotype was seen a handful of times. The V and J genes are TRBV5-5 and TRBJ2-3, with D uncertain. Germline V gene data show CDR1 as SGHKS and CDR2 as YYEKEE (reference sequence). This CDR3 comprises 13 residues. V lost 1 base and J 6 bases, leaving 9 bases between the germline ends. CDR3 protein: CASSLFDLDTQYF. In DNA, the CDR3 is TGTGCCAGCAGCTTGTTTGACTTGGATACGCAGTATTTT.

This sequence joins TRBV5-1 and TRBJ1-1; perhaps TRBD1 as D (5 bases). This CDR3 contains 14 residues. V was shortened by 2 bases and J by 0 bases, with 8 bases between the two germline ends. Germline V CDR1 and CDR2: SGHRS, YFSETQ. CDR3 residues: CASSFPGMNTEAFF. The CDR3 region has the DNA TGCGCCAGCAGCTTCCCAGGGATGAACACTGAAGCTTTCTTT. Full variable domain (outside the CDR3, taken from reference TRBV5-1 and TRBJ1-1): KAGVTQTPRYLIKTRGQQVTLSCSPISGHRSVSWYQQTPGQGLQFLFEYFSETQRNKGNFPGRFSGRQFSNSRSEMNVSTLELGDSALYLCASSFPGMNTEAFFGQGTRLTVV.

This clonotype was seen a few times. The chain couples TRBV4-3 to TRBJ2-1; possible D gene TRBD2, 7 bases. The CDR3 contains 13 residues. The germline CDR1 and CDR2 sequences are LGHNA and YSLEER. Trimming took off 6 bases at V and 11 bases at J, with 17 bases between the two ends. This CDR3 reads CASRQIAGAQQFF. CDR3 nucleotide sequence: TGCGCCAGCAGACAAATTGCGGGGGCCCAGCAGTTCTTC.

The chain couples TRBV12-3 or TRBV12-4 to TRBJ2-1; a weak D match, TRBD2 (5 bases). This CDR3 has 12 amino acids. With 4 bases removed from V and 10 bases from J, the gap between germline ends came to 11 bases. This chain's CDR3 is CASSSVGVEQFF. The DNA of the CDR3 is TGTGCCAGCAGTTCCGTGGGAGTAGAGCAGTTCTTC.

In this sample, this clonotype turned up once. This rearrangement joins TRBV10-3 to TRBJ2-3; D perhaps matches TRBD2 (5 bases). Per the germline V gene, CDR1 is ENHRY and CDR2 is SYGVKD. The CDR3 is 14 residues long. Between the trimmed V and J ends, which lost 4 bases and 4 bases, there was a span of 12 bases. CDR3 residues: CAISGLAAADTQYF. CDR3 DNA sequence: TGTGCCATCAGTGGTCTAGCTGCCGCAGATACGCAGTATTTT.

This clonotype was observed a handful of times. The chain is built from TRBV11-2 and TRBJ2-4; D is undetermined. There are 13 residues in the CDR3. The V gene's germline CDR1 is SGHAT and CDR2 FQNNGV. Trimming left V 1 base short and J 4 bases short, with 5 bases between. The CDR3, as DNA: TGTGCCAGCAGCTTAGGTCTGAAAAACATTCAGTACTTC. Amino acids: CASSLGLKNIQYF.

This clonotype was detected a few times. The chain recombines TRBV6-2 or TRBV6-3 with TRBJ2-1; D is tentatively TRBD1 or TRBD2 (5 bases each). There are 15 residues in the CDR3. CDR1 and CDR2 (germline): MNHEY, SVGEGT. Deletions cut 2 bases from V and 5 bases from J, with 13 bases between. The CDR3 sequence: CASSYLGTSNNEQFF. The CDR3 nucleotides read TGTGCCAGCAGTTACCTCGGGACCTCAAACAATGAGCAGTTCTTC.

The gene calls are TRBV19 and TRBJ2-6; D may correspond to TRBD1 or TRBD2 (5 bases each). The V end lost 7 bases, the J end lost 9 bases, and 22 bases lay between the germline ends. Germline V lookup: CDR1 LNHDA, CDR2 SQIVND (reference sequence). The CDR3 spans 16 residues. As DNA, the CDR3 is TGTGCCAGTACCCATCTAGCACAGGCTCACTTCAACGTCCTGACTTTC. It codes for CASTHLAQAHFNVLTF.

Many counts were recorded for this clonotype. The gene calls are TRBV4-2 and TRBJ1-5; D is uncertain. The germline V and J ends were trimmed by 4 bases and 0 bases, with 13 bases remaining between them. This CDR3 has 16 amino acids. Germline V gene lookup returns CDR1 LGHNA and CDR2 YNFKEQ. Here the CDR3 reads CASSPEHGISNQPQHF. The CDR3 DNA reads as TGTGCCAGCAGCCCTGAACATGGTATTAGCAATCAGCCCCAGCATTTT.

This clonotype was counted ten times or more. CDR3 in amino acids: CASSLGRPGDTQYF. CDR3 in DNA: TGCGCCAGCAGCTTGGGGAGGCCCGGTGATACGCAGTATTTT. The J gene is TRBJ2-3, the V gene TRBV5-1; possibly TRBD2 for D (5 bases). The CDR3 covers 14 residues. From germline, CDR1 is SGHRS and CDR2 YFSETQ. Deletions cut 0 bases from V and 6 bases from J, with 11 bases between.

The J gene is TRBJ1-5, the V gene TRBV20-1; D is unresolved. Trimming took 0 bases from V and 9 from J, leaving 12 bases between them. Germline V gives CDR1 DFQATT, CDR2 SNEGSKA (reference sequence). The CDR3 length is 13 residues. CDR3: CSARDGPLRPQHF. The CDR3 DNA sequence: TGCAGTGCTAGAGATGGGCCGCTGCGGCCCCAGCATTTT.